Shown below are 10 T cell receptor beta chains from a single sample sequenced in a study of blood T cell repertoires in COVID-19. Using immunoSEQ multiplex PCR, the repertoire was profiled, and TCRdb retains in-frame clones only, with some absent. This sample yields roughly 140,000 clones, of which 65% to 80% are seen a single time; about 1.9% belongs to the top ten. The sequenced sample consisted of peripheral blood. All receptors come from a woman aged 55-69 years with acute or convalescent COVID-19.

The chain couples TRBV6-5 to TRBJ2-2; possibly TRBD2 for D (6 bases). The CDR3 length is 14 residues. The V gene's germline CDR1 is MNHEY and CDR2 SVGAGI. V was cut by 8 bases and J by 3 bases, with 13 bases left in between. The CDR3 here is CASRVTGDTGELFF. The CDR3 bases are TGTGCCAGCCGGGTGACGGGGGACACCGGGGAGCTGTTTTTT.

This clone was counted a single time. The chain employs TRBV6-5 and TRBJ2-7; 10 bases align to TRBD2. The ends lost 2 bases at V and 5 bases at J; junction bases unmatched: 9. Germline loops: CDR1 MNHEY, CDR2 SVGAGI. CDR3 length: 16 residues. The CDR3 DNA sequence: TGTGCCAGCAGTTACCAGCGGGAGGGGAGATACAACGAGCAGTACTTC. Translating it yields CASSYQREGRYNEQYF.

The V gene is TRBV5-4, the J gene TRBJ2-1, with 9 bases aligning to TRBD1. V lost 3 bases to trimming and J lost 4 bases; unmatched junction nucleotides: 5. The CDR3 extends over 15 amino acids. The germline V gene has CDR1 SGHNT and CDR2 YYREEE (reference sequence). The CDR3 region has the DNA TGTGCCAGCAGCTATCCGGGACAGGGATACAATGAGCAGTTCTTC. Amino acids: CASSYPGQGYNEQFF.

The gene calls are TRBV3-1 (or the pseudogene TRBV3-2) and TRBJ2-5, with TRBD2 matching over 9 bases. After removal of 0 bases from V and 4 bases from J, the junction contained 12 bases not matched to a gene. The CDR3 has 18 residues. Germline V gives CDR1 LGHDT, CDR2 YNNKEL (reference sequence). This chain's CDR3 is CASSQDRSSGTIAETQYF. CDR3 sequence (DNA): TGTGCCAGCAGCCAAGATCGGTCTAGCGGGACTATAGCAGAGACCCAGTACTTC.

The chain uses TRBV14 and TRBJ2-5; D is possibly TRBD1 (7 bases). V lost 2 bases, J lost 1 base, and 11 bases lay in between. The CDR3 sequence is 15 residues long. CDR1 and CDR2 from the germline V gene are SGHDN and FVKESK. The CDR3 DNA is TGTGCCAGCAGCCAACTCAGGGGGGCCCAAGAGACCCAGTACTTC. The encoded protein is CASSQLRGAQETQYF.

This clone appeared a few times. The rearrangement uses TRBV4-2 and TRBJ2-6; D is unclear. The CDR3 has 13 residues. Deletions cut 4 bases from V and 4 bases from J, with 5 bases between. Germline V gene sequence: CDR1 LGHNA, CDR2 YNFKEQ. This CDR3 is CASSPPGANVLTF. As DNA, the CDR3 is TGTGCCAGCAGCCCCCCGGGGGCCAACGTCCTGACTTTC.

The chain combines TRBV2 with TRBJ2-6; 9 bases fit TRBD1. The CDR3 is 15 residues long. Trimming cost V 6 bases and J 7 bases; bases outside gene matches: 7. Per germline, CDR1 SNHLY and CDR2 FYNNEI. CDR3 in amino acids: CASSRETGGANVLTF. CDR3 coding DNA: TGTGCCAGCAGCCGAGAGACAGGGGGTGCCAACGTCCTGACTTTC.

This clone was detected once. The chain recombines TRBV28 with TRBJ1-6; TRBD1 is a possible D gene (5 bases). This CDR3 has 13 residues. V was shortened by 7 bases and J by 13 bases, with 17 bases between the two germline ends. Germline-derived CDR1 and CDR2 are MDHEN and SYDVKM. The CDR3 protein is CASTPAGVRPLHF. The CDR3 nucleotides read TGTGCCAGCACCCCCGCGGGGGTAAGGCCCCTCCACTTT.

The V call is TRBV5-5, the J call TRBJ2-1, with a possible D match to TRBD2 (7 bases). CDR3 length: 15 amino acids. Trimming cost V 0 bases and J 5 bases, with 12 bases left between them. Per the germline V gene, CDR1 is SGHKS and CDR2 is YYEKEE (reference sequence). This chain's CDR3 is CASSLEGGFNNEQFF. CDR3 nucleotide sequence: TGTGCCAGCAGCTTGGAGGGGGGGTTCAACAATGAGCAGTTCTTC.

V and J are TRBV12-5 and TRBJ1-2; D possibly corresponds to TRBD1 (6 bases). Per the germline V gene, CDR1 is LGHNT and CDR2 is FRNRAP. V shed 0 bases and J shed 4 bases, with 18 bases lying between them. The CDR3 totals 17 residues. CDR3 sequence (DNA): TGTGCTAGTGGTTTGGTCCTCTTTGACAGGCTCTCCTATGGCTACACCTTC. Protein sequence: CASGLVLFDRLSYGYTF.